Shown below are 16 T cell receptor beta chains from a single sample sequenced in a study of human T cells and chemical hapten exposure. The time point was: patch test 2, 6 weeks after DPC sensitization. The treatment was: therapeutic diphenylcyclopropenone sensitization with weekly scalp DPC. TCRdb itself ran the RACE reads through MiXCR, one entry per CDR3 protein. The repertoire holds some 42,000 distinct CDR3 sequences, more than 8.5% seen once, with approximately 16% in the top ten. Sequencing was performed on whole blood, taken in connection with sensitization to the hapten diphenylcyclopropenone (DPC). The receptors here all came from a woman aged 35 to 49 with alopecia areata. Some clones in this sample may be carry-over from other donors' samples.

In this sample, this clonotype turned up once. The chain's CDR3 is CASSLAGNRSPLHF. In DNA, the CDR3 is TGTGCCAGCAGTTTGGCCGGGAATAGGTCACCCCTCCACTTT. This chain links TRBV28 with TRBJ1-6; no definite D call. Trimming stripped 3 bases from V and 10 bases from J, with 13 bases between. This CDR3 spans 14 amino acids. Germline V lookup: CDR1 MDHEN, CDR2 SYDVKM.

This clonotype was counted a few times. This chain joins TRBV5-4 and TRBJ2-3; a possible D gene is TRBD2 (6 bases). Trimming shortened V by 4 bases and J by 4 bases, and 13 bases separated the two germline ends. The CDR3 is 14 residues long. Germline CDR1 is SGHNT and CDR2 is YYREEE (reference sequence). The DNA of the CDR3 is TGTGCCAGCAGCGAGGACTATTTCCCAGATACGCAGTATTTT. Protein: CASSEDYFPDTQYF.

This clonotype was seen repeatedly, ten times or more. V gene TRBV3-1 combines with J gene TRBJ1-6; D remains ambiguous. CDR3 size: 14 residues. V gave up 5 bases and J gave up 7 bases, with 12 bases separating them. Germline lookup yields CDR1 LGHDT and CDR2 YNNKEL (reference sequence). The CDR3 reads CASSEAQPNSPLHF. The CDR3 DNA reads TGTGCCAGCAGCGAAGCACAGCCGAATTCACCCCTCCACTTT.

The chain joins TRBV12-3 or TRBV12-4 to TRBJ2-3; 8 bases match TRBD2. V lost 5 bases to trimming and J lost 3 bases; unmatched junction nucleotides: 13. The CDR3 runs to 17 residues. CDR3 in amino acids: CASSPLSSGVGTDTQYF. CDR3 in DNA: TGTGCCAGCAGTCCCCTTAGTAGCGGGGTGGGAACAGATACGCAGTATTTT.

This clonotype was seen many times. This chain links TRBV12-3 or TRBV12-4 with TRBJ2-2; D gene unclear. The CDR3 totals 16 residues. Between the trimmed V and J ends, which lost 1 base and 2 bases, there was a span of 11 bases. The CDR3 nucleotides are TGTGCCAGCAGTTTAGAACTTACCCAAAACACCGGGGAGCTGTTTTTT. It is translated as CASSLELTQNTGELFF.

This clonotype ranks as medium-sized. This chain joins TRBV5-4 and TRBJ2-3, with unresolved D. The CDR3 runs to 13 residues. Per the germline V gene, CDR1 is SGHNT and CDR2 is YYREEE (reference sequence). V lost 6 bases and J 0 bases, leaving 8 bases between the germline ends. CDR3 sequence: CASKRSSTDTQYF. In DNA, the CDR3 is TGTGCCAGCAAACGCTCTAGCACAGATACGCAGTATTTT. The variable domain in full, completed from reference TRBV5-4 and TRBJ2-3, reads ETGVTQSPTHLIKTRGQQVTLRCSSQSGHNTVSWYQQALGQGPQFIFQYYREEENGRGNFPPRFSGLQFPNYSSELNVNALELDDSALYLCASKRSSTDTQYFGPGTRLTVL.

This clonotype was seen many times. The chain combines TRBV29-1 with TRBJ1-2; no clear D gene. V lost 8 bases to trimming and J lost 8 bases, with 12 bases between them. Germline values: CDR1 SQVTM, CDR2 ANQGSEA. The CDR3 is made up of 10 amino acids. CDR3: CSPGREGYTF. The DNA of the CDR3 is TGCAGCCCCGGGCGCGAAGGCTACACCTTC.

Ten or more counts support this clonotype. The V and J genes are TRBV2 and TRBJ2-3, with D hard to call. Per germline, CDR1 SNHLY and CDR2 FYNNEI. The CDR3 loop spans 14 amino acids. The ends were cut back, 7 bases at V and 1 base at J, with 12 bases in the middle. The DNA of the CDR3 is TGTGCCAGCACTAGACTCCAACGCACAGATACGCAGTATTTT. Its protein product is CASTRLQRTDTQYF.

In this sample, this clonotype turned up many times. The chain links TRBV7-9 to TRBJ2-1; no firm D call. In germline, CDR1 is SEHNR, CDR2 FQNEAQ (reference sequence). The CDR3 runs 12 residues. V was cut by 3 bases and J by 9 bases, with 9 bases left in between. CDR3 loop: CASSLTQREQFF. For the CDR3, the DNA is TGTGCCAGCAGCTTGACCCAGCGTGAGCAGTTCTTC.

The J gene is TRBJ1-2, the V gene TRBV4-1; D is uncertain. V dropped 4 bases and J dropped 4 bases, with 13 bases sitting between them. This CDR3 spans 14 amino acids. The germline CDR1 and CDR2 sequences are MGHRA and YSYEKL. CDR3 DNA sequence: TGCGCCAGCAGCCCCACCAGGACTGCCTATGGCTACACCTTC. Its protein is CASSPTRTAYGYTF.

This clonotype has at least ten counts. This chain connects TRBV11-2 to TRBJ2-6, with D hard to call. With 2 bases removed from V and 0 bases from J, the gap between germline ends came to 11 bases. CDR1 is SGHAT and CDR2 is FQNNGV in the germline V gene. There are 17 residues in the CDR3. The CDR3 nucleotides read TGTGCCAGCAGCTTAACGGGCAGGAGCTCTGGGGCCAACGTCCTGACTTTC. Translating gives CASSLTGRSSGANVLTF.

This clonotype was found many times. The rearrangement links TRBV6-5 to TRBJ2-2, with 8 positions matching TRBD2. Germline lookup yields CDR1 MNHEY and CDR2 SVGAGI. The CDR3 has 16 residues. Trimming cost V 1 base and J 0 bases; bases outside gene matches: 1. The CDR3 bases are TGTGCCAGCAGTTACTTCGGGGGGGCGAACACCGGGGAGCTGTTTTTT. Protein product: CASSYFGGANTGELFF.

This clonotype showed up many times. The chain couples TRBV7-8 to TRBJ2-5; D uncertain. The V gene's germline CDR1 is SGHVS and CDR2 FQNEAQ. The CDR3 has 13 residues. The germline V and J ends were trimmed by 2 bases and 7 bases, with 11 bases remaining between them. In DNA, the CDR3 is TGTGCCAGCAGCTTAAGGTCCCTCGGGACCCAGTACTTC. This sequence encodes CASSLRSLGTQYF.

The table lists this clonotype with many counts. V and J are TRBV20-1 and TRBJ2-7, with 7 bases lining up with TRBD1. This CDR3 is built from 12 residues. V shed 6 bases, J shed 3 bases, and the junction held 5 bases outside the gene matches. Germline V gives CDR1 DFQATT, CDR2 SNEGSKA (reference sequence). CDR3 in DNA: TGCAGTGCACAAGGACAGGACTACGAGCAGTACTTC. It specifies CSAQGQDYEQYF.

This clonotype was observed many times. V is TRBV15 and J is TRBJ1-1; no clear D. The CDR3 runs to 15 residues. The germline V gene has CDR1 LNHNV and CDR2 YYDKDF (reference sequence). V lost 3 bases and J lost 4, with 15 bases in between. The CDR3 bases are TGTGCCACCAGCAGGTACTACCAGGAGTTCACTGAAGCTTTCTTT. It is translated as CATSRYYQEFTEAFF.

This clonotype was found many times. The chain has TRBV7-3 and TRBJ2-3, with TRBD2 identical over 12 bases. CDR1 is SGHTA, CDR2 FQGTGA, per germline. CDR3 size: 16 residues. The ends lost 4 bases at V and 5 bases at J; junction bases unmatched: 7. The DNA for the CDR3 is TGTGCCAGCAGCTCCGGGACTAGCGGGTTTGGAGATACGCAGTATTTT. Protein sequence: CASSSGTSGFGDTQYF.